The entry below describes one T cell receptor beta chain. Its antigen remains unknown. This record comes from a study of a mutant IDH1 vaccine in newly diagnosed glioma. As for the study in general: Patients were started on vaccination 4-6 weeks after radiotherapy alone, or with temozolomide cycles. Treated patients had a mean age of approximately 40 years and a sex split that was approximately 62% male and roughly 40% female.

The time point: week 47, end of study. Vaccination comprised doses that each held 300 ug of mutant IDH1 20-mer peptide, plus topical imiquimod. During weeks 1, 3, 5, 7, 11, 15, 19 and 23, patients received eight vaccinations. Each donor presented with a new WHO grade 3 or 4 astrocytoma that tested IDH1-mutant and showed ATRX loss. The CDR3 spans 16 residues. J gave up 11 bases and V 7 bases, and 23 bases lay outside the gene matches. Germline CDR1 is SGHRS and CDR2 is YFSETQ. Profiled with immunoSEQ multiplex PCR; TCRdb holds only in-frame clones, not every one. The sample lists about 54,000 clones; roughly four fifths were seen once.

V is TRBV5-1 and J is TRBJ1-1, with 7 bases identical to TRBD1. The clonotype originates from a woman between 50 and 59 years old with glioma. Sequences were derived from PBMCs, sampled from a glioma patient whose treatment included an IDH1 peptide vaccine. The CDR3: CASVRVPGTDFTKAFF. In DNA form, the CDR3 reads TGCGCCAGCGTTAGAGTACCCGGGACAGACTTTACGAAGGCTTTCTTT. Complete variable domain (other parts from reference TRBV5-1 and TRBJ1-1): KAGVTQTPRYLIKTRGQQVTLSCSPISGHRSVSWYQQTPGQGLQFLFEYFSETQRNKGNFPGRFSGRQFSNSRSEMNVSTLELGDSALYLCASVRVPGTDFTKAFFGQGTRLTVV.